The T cell receptor beta chain described here comes from a study of T cell responses to AZD1222 COVID-19 vaccine. Whole-study results and caveats: Donors were mostly white British, more females; clonal diversity possibly underestimated.

V lost 5 bases, J lost 4 bases, and 9 bases stayed unmatched. This CDR3 is 15 amino acids long. Germline V CDR1 and CDR2: SNHLY, FYNNEI. To note about this clone: Its antigen is undetermined.

Assay: immunoSEQ multiplex PCR; the TCRdb copy retains only in-frame clones and omits some. The sample holds 180,000 or so clones, roughly 92% seen once. This chain joins TRBV2 and TRBJ1-2; 8 positions agree with TRBD1. This sequence was found in an adult in good health. This specimen was peripheral blood, taken on day 0 of AZD1222 vaccination. This CDR3 reads CASSFGDRGSYGYTF. CDR3 coding DNA: TGTGCCAGCAGTTTTGGTGACAGGGGCTCCTATGGCTACACCTTC.